The subject of this entry is one T cell receptor beta chain. The sample originates from a study of blood T cell repertoires in COVID-19. About the research overall: The United States, Italy and Spain supplied acute and convalescent COVID-19 samples.

The V and J ends lost 4 bases and 7 bases, in that order; junction bases with no gene match: 4. This CDR3 has 15 amino acids. The V gene's germline CDR1 is LGHDT and CDR2 YNNKEL (reference sequence). Libraries were prepared by immunoSEQ multiplex PCR; TCRdb keeps only in-frame clonotypes and omits some of them. The data hold about 160,000 clones, with under 95% observed a single time. The receptor was isolated from a man aged 18 to 30 with acute or convalescent COVID-19. The chain links TRBV3-1 (or the pseudogene TRBV3-2) to TRBJ1-6, with 10 bases that match TRBD1. The sequenced sample was peripheral blood. The CDR3 loop reads CASSRRTGGNSPLHF. The CDR3 DNA follows: TGTGCCAGCAGCCGCCGGACAGGGGGGAATTCACCCCTCCACTTT.